These T cell receptor beta chains were read from a single sample in a study of T-cell memory formation after mild COVID-19. TCRdb reprocessed the 5' RACE reads with MiXCR, giving one entry per CDR3 protein. The sample records about 210,000 distinct CDR3 sequences, roughly a tenth being singletons. What was sequenced was PBMCs or a T cell subset sorted from them (not recorded which). These receptors were collected from a man between 18 and 35 years old who had mild COVID-19 (a few samples of this study predate the infection). Cell type and time point are not known. The CDR3 runs from the conserved cysteine through the conserved F or W. Fields, in order: clone size, V gene, J gene, D gene, CDR3 DNA, CDR3 protein. D genes are given only for firm matches. Clone size, where shown, is once, few, many, or a class for clones that have expanded.

clone size: -; V gene: TRBV7-9; J gene: TRBJ2-2; D gene: TRBD1; CDR3 DNA: TGTGCCAGCAGCTTAGCGGCAGGGACAGCTGGTGACACCGGGGAGCTGTTTTTT; CDR3 protein: CASSLAAGTAGDTGELFF
clone size: -; V gene: TRBV20-1; J gene: TRBJ2-7; D gene: TRBD2; CDR3 DNA: TGCAGTGCTAGAAGGACTAGCGAGCAGTACTTC; CDR3 protein: CSARRTSEQYF
clone size: -; V gene: TRBV3-1; J gene: TRBJ2-3; D gene: TRBD2; CDR3 DNA: TGTGCCAGCAGCCAAGCGAGAGCGGGGGCTCAGACGCAGTATTTT; CDR3 protein: CASSQARAGAQTQYF
clone size: -; V gene: TRBV18; J gene: TRBJ1-5; D gene: -; CDR3 DNA: TGTGCCAGCTCACTCTCAATTAGCAATCAGCCCCAGCATTTT; CDR3 protein: CASSLSISNQPQHF
clone size: -; V gene: TRBV6-2/TRBV6-3; J gene: TRBJ2-3; D gene: -; CDR3 DNA: TGTGCCAGCAGCTATACAGGGACTCTTGATACGCAGTATTTT; CDR3 protein: CASSYTGTLDTQYF
clone size: -; V gene: TRBV6-6; J gene: TRBJ2-5; D gene: TRBD1; CDR3 DNA: TGTGCCAGCAGATGGACAGGGGGACCTATGGAGACCCAGTACTTC; CDR3 protein: CASRWTGGPMETQYF
clone size: few; V gene: TRBV25-1; J gene: TRBJ2-2; D gene: -; CDR3 DNA: TGTGCCAGCAGTGCTGGTGAAAACACCGGGGAGCTGTTTTTT; CDR3 protein: CASSAGENTGELFF
clone size: -; V gene: TRBV5-1; J gene: TRBJ2-7; D gene: -; CDR3 DNA: TGCGCCAGCAGCTTGGATACCCCTCCCTACGAGCAGTACTTC; CDR3 protein: CASSLDTPPYEQYF
clone size: few; V gene: TRBV4-1; J gene: TRBJ1-2; D gene: TRBD1; CDR3 DNA: TGCGCCAGCAGCCAAGATCTGGGGCCGCACAGGGGGATTTATGGCTACACCTTC; CDR3 protein: CASSQDLGPHRGIYGYTF
clone size: few; V gene: TRBV7-2; J gene: TRBJ1-4; D gene: -; CDR3 DNA: TGTGCCAGCAGCTTCGATATGGGGGGCAATGAAAAACTGTTTTTT; CDR3 protein: CASSFDMGGNEKLFF
clone size: many; V gene: TRBV5-1; J gene: TRBJ1-1; D gene: TRBD1; CDR3 DNA: TGCGCCAGCAGCTCCGGACAGGGACTTTCCGAAGCTTTCTTT; CDR3 protein: CASSSGQGLSEAFF
clone size: few; V gene: TRBV6-2/TRBV6-3; J gene: TRBJ2-5; D gene: -; CDR3 DNA: TGTGCCAGCTCAAGGACGGTCCCAGTAGTTAATAAAGAGACCCAGTACTTC; CDR3 protein: CASSRTVPVVNKETQYF
clone size: -; V gene: TRBV9; J gene: TRBJ2-2; D gene: -; CDR3 DNA: TGTGCCAGCAGCGTAGGTCAGCCAACCGGGGAGCTGTTTTTT; CDR3 protein: CASSVGQPTGELFF
clone size: once; V gene: TRBV6-2/TRBV6-3; J gene: TRBJ2-3; D gene: TRBD1; CDR3 DNA: TGTGCCAGCAGTTACGCGGACGAGGGGGCCTCAGATACGCAGTATTTT; CDR3 protein: CASSYADEGASDTQYF
clone size: few; V gene: TRBV18; J gene: TRBJ2-3; D gene: -; CDR3 DNA: TGTGCCAGCTCACCCCTGGGGGGCTTCACAGATACGCAGTATTTT; CDR3 protein: CASSPLGGFTDTQYF
clone size: -; V gene: TRBV7-2; J gene: TRBJ1-3; D gene: -; CDR3 DNA: TGTGCCAGCAGCCAACCCCCATATGGCACCATATATTTT; CDR3 protein: CASSQPPYGTIYF
clone size: few; V gene: TRBV4-1; J gene: TRBJ2-5; D gene: -; CDR3 DNA: TGCGCCAGCAGCCAACGAGTAGAGGGGACCCAGTACTTC; CDR3 protein: CASSQRVEGTQYF
clone size: few; V gene: TRBV20-1; J gene: TRBJ1-2; D gene: -; CDR3 DNA: TGCAGTGCTGAATATGACAGTAACTATGGCTACACCTTC; CDR3 protein: CSAEYDSNYGYTF
clone size: -; V gene: TRBV5-1; J gene: TRBJ2-1; D gene: -; CDR3 DNA: TGCGCCAGCAGCTTGACTGGGGACAACGTAGGGTTCTTC; CDR3 protein: CASSLTGDNVGFF
clone size: -; V gene: TRBV5-1; J gene: TRBJ1-2; D gene: -; CDR3 DNA: TGCGCCAGCAGCCTGGTACCGGGGCTTAACTATGGCTACACCTTC; CDR3 protein: CASSLVPGLNYGYTF
clone size: -; V gene: TRBV25-1; J gene: TRBJ2-6; D gene: TRBD1; CDR3 DNA: TGTGCCAGCAGTGGCGGGACAGGCCTATGGAGCTCTGGGGCCAACGTCCTGACTTTC; CDR3 protein: CASSGGTGLWSSGANVLTF
clone size: -; V gene: TRBV25-1; J gene: TRBJ1-1; D gene: TRBD1; CDR3 DNA: TGTGCCAGCAGTGAATTTCCCCCGACAGGGGGCGCCTTGAGGACTGAAGCTTTCTTT; CDR3 protein: CASSEFPPTGGALRTEAFF
clone size: -; V gene: TRBV20-1; J gene: TRBJ2-2; D gene: TRBD2; CDR3 DNA: TGCAGTGCCCTGGGACTAAGCACCGGGGAGCTGTTTTTT; CDR3 protein: CSALGLSTGELFF
clone size: many; V gene: TRBV7-2; J gene: TRBJ2-5; D gene: -; CDR3 DNA: TGTGCCAGCAGTTTAGGGGTGGCGGAGACCCAGTACTTC; CDR3 protein: CASSLGVAETQYF
clone size: -; V gene: TRBV3-1; J gene: TRBJ2-1; D gene: -; CDR3 DNA: TGTGCCAGCAGCCAAGATGGGGCAGCCAAGGGTGAGCAGTTCTTC; CDR3 protein: CASSQDGAAKGEQFF
clone size: many; V gene: TRBV5-4; J gene: TRBJ2-3; D gene: TRBD1; CDR3 DNA: TGTGCCAGCAGCTTGGACAGGGGCCTCACAGATACGCAGTATTTT; CDR3 protein: CASSLDRGLTDTQYF
clone size: -; V gene: TRBV5-5; J gene: TRBJ1-2; D gene: -; CDR3 DNA: TGTGCCAGCAGCTTGTACAGGGAGGATGGCTACACCTTC; CDR3 protein: CASSLYREDGYTF
clone size: few; V gene: TRBV27; J gene: TRBJ2-4; D gene: -; CDR3 DNA: TGTGCCAGCAGTCCCCGTTGGGGTACTAGCCGCAACATTCAGTACTTC; CDR3 protein: CASSPRWGTSRNIQYF
clone size: many; V gene: TRBV7-9; J gene: TRBJ1-1; D gene: TRBD1; CDR3 DNA: TGTGCCAGCAGCGATAACAGGGGGCTGAGCACTGAAGCTTTCTTT; CDR3 protein: CASSDNRGLSTEAFF
clone size: many; V gene: TRBV20-1; J gene: TRBJ2-1; D gene: -; CDR3 DNA: TGCAGTGGTAACAGGGGAGGAGGGGGGGCTTACAATGAGCAGTTCTTC; CDR3 protein: CSGNRGGGGAYNEQFF
clone size: -; V gene: TRBV6-2/TRBV6-3; J gene: TRBJ1-5; D gene: -; CDR3 DNA: TGTGCCAGCAGTTATTCGGATTTTGACCAGCCCCAGCATTTT; CDR3 protein: CASSYSDFDQPQHF
clone size: -; V gene: TRBV7-3; J gene: TRBJ2-2; D gene: TRBD1; CDR3 DNA: TGTGCCAGCAGTCCTACAGGGGGCGAAAACACCGGGGAGCTGTTTTTT; CDR3 protein: CASSPTGGENTGELFF
clone size: once; V gene: TRBV29-1; J gene: TRBJ1-1; D gene: -; CDR3 DNA: TGCAGCGTTAGGACAGACAAATACACTGAAGCTTTCTTT; CDR3 protein: CSVRTDKYTEAFF
clone size: -; V gene: TRBV28; J gene: TRBJ2-1; D gene: TRBD1; CDR3 DNA: TGTGCCAGCAGTTCGGGACAGGGGGACAGGGGTGAGCAGTTCTTC; CDR3 protein: CASSSGQGDRGEQFF
clone size: -; V gene: TRBV7-9; J gene: TRBJ1-1; D gene: TRBD1; CDR3 DNA: TGTGCCAGCAGCACGCAGGGGAGGGGGCAGCAAGCTTTCTTT; CDR3 protein: CASSTQGRGQQAFF
clone size: few; V gene: TRBV11-1; J gene: TRBJ2-1; D gene: TRBD2; CDR3 DNA: TGTGCCAGCAGCCATAGCGGGACGACCTACAATGAGCAGTTCTTC; CDR3 protein: CASSHSGTTYNEQFF
clone size: many; V gene: TRBV12-3/TRBV12-4; J gene: TRBJ2-2; D gene: -; CDR3 DNA: TGTGCCAGCAGTTTTGATGGGGGGACAGCCGGGGAGCTGTTTTTT; CDR3 protein: CASSFDGGTAGELFF
clone size: -; V gene: TRBV18; J gene: TRBJ2-2; D gene: -; CDR3 DNA: TGTGCCAGCTCACCAGAGGGCACCGGGGAGCTGTTTTTT; CDR3 protein: CASSPEGTGELFF
clone size: few; V gene: TRBV7-2; J gene: TRBJ2-3; D gene: -; CDR3 DNA: TGTGCCAGCAGCACCCGCTCTGAGGGTACGCAGTATTTT; CDR3 protein: CASSTRSEGTQYF
clone size: few; V gene: TRBV20-1; J gene: TRBJ2-5; D gene: -; CDR3 DNA: TGCAGTGCTAGGAGGGGCTTTGGGGGAGAGACCCAGTACTTC; CDR3 protein: CSARRGFGGETQYF
clone size: few; V gene: TRBV18; J gene: TRBJ2-3; D gene: -; CDR3 DNA: TGTGCCAGCTCACCAATCCCGGGACTTTATCGCACAGATACGCAGTATTTT; CDR3 protein: CASSPIPGLYRTDTQYF
clone size: few; V gene: TRBV19; J gene: TRBJ2-5; D gene: -; CDR3 DNA: TGTGCCAGTAGTACACAGGTCCCGGAGACCCAGTACTTC; CDR3 protein: CASSTQVPETQYF
clone size: -; V gene: TRBV24-1; J gene: TRBJ1-4; D gene: TRBD1; CDR3 DNA: TGTGCCACCAGTGATTTGCCGGGACAGGGGGCTGAAAAACTGTTTTTT; CDR3 protein: CATSDLPGQGAEKLFF
clone size: -; V gene: TRBV20-1; J gene: TRBJ1-5; D gene: -; CDR3 DNA: TGCAGTGCTAGGGGATCGTTGTCTCAGCCCCAGCATTTT; CDR3 protein: CSARGSLSQPQHF
clone size: few; V gene: TRBV7-2; J gene: TRBJ2-2; D gene: -; CDR3 DNA: TGTGCCAGCAGCCTGATCCTAGGAACTGTCGGGGAGCTGTTTTTT; CDR3 protein: CASSLILGTVGELFF
clone size: -; V gene: TRBV19; J gene: TRBJ1-5; D gene: -; CDR3 DNA: TGTGCCAGTACCGATCGCCCGGGGCATAATCAGCCCCAGCATTTT; CDR3 protein: CASTDRPGHNQPQHF
clone size: many; V gene: TRBV12-3/TRBV12-4; J gene: TRBJ2-6; D gene: -; CDR3 DNA: TGTGCCAGCAGTTTAATGTGGGGCCCCCTTCCGGTCCTGACTTTC; CDR3 protein: CASSLMWGPLPVLTF
clone size: -; V gene: TRBV6-6; J gene: TRBJ1-1; D gene: -; CDR3 DNA: TGTGCCAGCAGGACTAGGGGGAGGATGAACACTGAAGCTTTCTTT; CDR3 protein: CASRTRGRMNTEAFF
clone size: few; V gene: TRBV28; J gene: TRBJ2-5; D gene: -; CDR3 DNA: TGTGCCAGCAACGGGGAAGAGACCCAGTACTTC; CDR3 protein: CASNGEETQYF
clone size: few; V gene: TRBV9; J gene: TRBJ2-1; D gene: TRBD2; CDR3 DNA: TGTGCCAGCAGCGTAGAAATCGGTAGCGGGTCCGTTTTAGGCAATGAGCAGTTCTTC; CDR3 protein: CASSVEIGSGSVLGNEQFF
clone size: few; V gene: TRBV16; J gene: TRBJ2-7; D gene: -; CDR3 DNA: TGTGCCAGCAGCCAATCCCGGCCAGAGAGCTCCTACGAGCAGTACTTC; CDR3 protein: CASSQSRPESSYEQYF
clone size: -; V gene: TRBV5-1; J gene: TRBJ1-6; D gene: -; CDR3 DNA: TGCGCCAGCATCTCCGATCAGGGGTCGGATAATTCACCCCTCCACTTT; CDR3 protein: CASISDQGSDNSPLHF
clone size: many; V gene: TRBV9; J gene: TRBJ2-2; D gene: -; CDR3 DNA: TGTGCCAGCAGCGTAGATTGGACACCGAACACCGGGGAGCTGTTTTTT; CDR3 protein: CASSVDWTPNTGELFF
clone size: many; V gene: TRBV4-2; J gene: TRBJ2-1; D gene: -; CDR3 DNA: TGTGCCAGCAGCCAAGACCGAACGGGGTACAATGAGCAGTTCTTC; CDR3 protein: CASSQDRTGYNEQFF
clone size: few; V gene: TRBV5-5; J gene: TRBJ1-5; D gene: TRBD1; CDR3 DNA: TGTGCCAGCAGCTTGTGGGACAGGGCCAATCAGCCCCAGCATTTT; CDR3 protein: CASSLWDRANQPQHF
clone size: -; V gene: TRBV7-2; J gene: TRBJ2-1; D gene: TRBD2; CDR3 DNA: TGTGCCAGCACGCGGGGGAGCTCCTACAATGAGCAGTTCTTC; CDR3 protein: CASTRGSSYNEQFF
clone size: -; V gene: TRBV7-3; J gene: TRBJ2-2; D gene: -; CDR3 DNA: TGTGCCAGCAGCTTCTATAGTGGGGAGCTGTTTTTT; CDR3 protein: CASSFYSGELFF
clone size: few; V gene: TRBV20-1; J gene: TRBJ2-1; D gene: -; CDR3 DNA: TGCAGTGCTAGAGGCCAGTTCGGCAATGAGCAGTTCTTC; CDR3 protein: CSARGQFGNEQFF
clone size: many; V gene: TRBV20-1; J gene: TRBJ1-2; D gene: -; CDR3 DNA: TGCAGTGCTAAGAGGGGGGCCTATGGCTACACCTTC; CDR3 protein: CSAKRGAYGYTF